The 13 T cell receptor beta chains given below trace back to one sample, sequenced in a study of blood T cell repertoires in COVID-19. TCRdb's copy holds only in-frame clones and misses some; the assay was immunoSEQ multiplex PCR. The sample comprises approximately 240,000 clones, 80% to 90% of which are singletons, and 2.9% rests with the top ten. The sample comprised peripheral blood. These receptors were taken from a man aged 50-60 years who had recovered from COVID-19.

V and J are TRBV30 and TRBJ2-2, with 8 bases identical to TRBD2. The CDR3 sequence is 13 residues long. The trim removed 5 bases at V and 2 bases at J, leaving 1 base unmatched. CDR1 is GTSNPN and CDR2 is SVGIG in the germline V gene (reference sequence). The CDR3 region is CAWGLANTGELFF. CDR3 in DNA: TGTGCCTGGGGACTAGCTAACACCGGGGAGCTGTTTTTT.

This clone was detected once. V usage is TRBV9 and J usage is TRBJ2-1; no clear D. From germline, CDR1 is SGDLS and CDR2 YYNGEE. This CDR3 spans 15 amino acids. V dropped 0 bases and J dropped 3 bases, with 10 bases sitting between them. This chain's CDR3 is CASSVDGGYYNEQFF. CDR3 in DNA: TGTGCCAGCAGCGTAGATGGCGGATACTACAATGAGCAGTTCTTC.

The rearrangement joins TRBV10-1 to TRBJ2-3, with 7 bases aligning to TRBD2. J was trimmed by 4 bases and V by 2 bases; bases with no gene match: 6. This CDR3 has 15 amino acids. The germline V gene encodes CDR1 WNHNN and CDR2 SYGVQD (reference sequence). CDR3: CASSEEAGVADTQYF. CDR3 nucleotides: TGCGCCAGCAGTGAGGAGGCGGGAGTGGCAGATACGCAGTATTTT.

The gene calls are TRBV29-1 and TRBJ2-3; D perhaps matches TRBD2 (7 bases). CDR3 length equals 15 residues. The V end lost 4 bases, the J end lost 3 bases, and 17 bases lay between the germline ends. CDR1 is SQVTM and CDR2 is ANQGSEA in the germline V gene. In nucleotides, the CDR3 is TGCAGCGTTGGGGCAAGGGGGGGTTCGACAGATACGCAGTATTTT. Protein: CSVGARGGSTDTQYF.

The CDR3 nucleotides read TGTGCCAGCAGCTCACCGGCGACAGCGGGAAGGGACGAGCAGTACTTC. This codes for CASSSPATAGRDEQYF. The rearrangement uses TRBV11-2 and TRBJ2-7, with 7 positions matching TRBD2. The CDR3 is 16 residues long. Germline CDR1 SGHAT, CDR2 FQNNGV. Trimming took 4 bases from V and 5 from J; bases not matched to a gene: 14.

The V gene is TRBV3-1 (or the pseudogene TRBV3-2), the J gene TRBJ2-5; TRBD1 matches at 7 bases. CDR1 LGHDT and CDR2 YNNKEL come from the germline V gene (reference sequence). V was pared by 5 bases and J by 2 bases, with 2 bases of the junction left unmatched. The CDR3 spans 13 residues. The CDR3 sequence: CASSGTVQETQYF. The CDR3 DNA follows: TGTGCCAGCAGCGGGACAGTTCAAGAGACCCAGTACTTC.

The CDR3 sequence: CASREGSGTGEYEQFF. In DNA form, the CDR3 reads TGTGCCAGTAGGGAAGGATCCGGGACAGGGGAATATGAGCAGTTCTTC. The chain joins TRBV19 to TRBJ2-1, with 10 bases identical to TRBD1. The V segment lost 6 bases and the J segment 8 bases; nucleotides outside the gene matches: 13. The CDR3 is 16 residues long. Germline CDR1 is LNHDA and CDR2 is SQIVND (reference sequence).

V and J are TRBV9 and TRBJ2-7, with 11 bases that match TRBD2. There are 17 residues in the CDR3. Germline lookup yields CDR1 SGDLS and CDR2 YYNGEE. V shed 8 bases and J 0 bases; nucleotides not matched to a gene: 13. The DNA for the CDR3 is TGTGCCAGTGGGGGGCAGGCTAGCGGGAGGAGCTCCTACGAGCAGTACTTC. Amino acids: CASGGQASGRSSYEQYF.

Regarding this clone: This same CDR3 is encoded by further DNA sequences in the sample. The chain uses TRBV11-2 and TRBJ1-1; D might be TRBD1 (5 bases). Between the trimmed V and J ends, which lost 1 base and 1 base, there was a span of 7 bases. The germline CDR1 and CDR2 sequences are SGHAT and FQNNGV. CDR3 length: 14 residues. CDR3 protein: CASSLVGGNTEAFF. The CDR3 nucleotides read TGTGCCAGCAGCTTAGTCGGGGGGAACACTGAAGCTTTCTTT. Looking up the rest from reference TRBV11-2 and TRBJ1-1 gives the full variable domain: EAGVAQSPRYKIIEKRQSVAFWCNPISGHATLYWYQQILGQGPKLLIQFQNNGVVDDSQLPKDRFSAERLKGVDSTLKIQPAKLEDSAVYLCASSLVGGNTEAFFGQGTRLTVV.

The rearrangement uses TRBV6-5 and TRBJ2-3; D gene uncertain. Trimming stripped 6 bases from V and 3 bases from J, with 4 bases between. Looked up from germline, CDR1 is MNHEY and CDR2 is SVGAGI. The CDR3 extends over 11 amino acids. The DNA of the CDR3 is TGTGCCAGCAGCCGGACAGATACGCAGTATTTT. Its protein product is CASSRTDTQYF.

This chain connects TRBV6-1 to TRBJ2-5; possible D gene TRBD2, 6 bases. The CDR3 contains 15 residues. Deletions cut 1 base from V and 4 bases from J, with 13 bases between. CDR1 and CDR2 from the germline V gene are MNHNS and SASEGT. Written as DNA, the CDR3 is TGTGCCAGCAGTGAAGTTCTAGCGCCGTCAGAGACCCAGTACTTC. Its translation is CASSEVLAPSETQYF.

CDR3 nucleotides: TGTGCCAGCAGCTTCCGGACAGGGGGTCGGACTGAAGCTTTCTTT. Translated, it gives CASSFRTGGRTEAFF. The chain is built from TRBV11-2 and TRBJ1-1; 10 bases map to TRBD1. Germline V gene lookup returns CDR1 SGHAT and CDR2 FQNNGV. V was clipped by 3 bases and J by 5 bases; unmatched bases: 6. This CDR3 is 15 amino acids long.

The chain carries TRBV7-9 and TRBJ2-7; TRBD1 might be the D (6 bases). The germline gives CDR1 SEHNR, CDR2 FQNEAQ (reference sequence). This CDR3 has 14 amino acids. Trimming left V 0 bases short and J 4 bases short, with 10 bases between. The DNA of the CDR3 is TGTGCCAGCAGCTTAGCCAAAGGGGGATACGAGCAGTACTTC. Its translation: CASSLAKGGYEQYF.